This TCR beta chain emerged from a study of T cells after yellow fever vaccination. Each CDR3 protein gets one entry after TCRdb re-called the 5' RACE reads with MiXCR. The sample includes 300,000 to 450,000 distinct CDR3 sequences, roughly 8.6% of them seen just once. This clonotype was recorded at least ten times. Its specificity is unknown. Study observations and caveats: Weaker, the secondary response peaked sooner, at day 5 versus 15.

The CDR3 is 12 amino acids. The germline gives CDR1 LNHDA, CDR2 SQIVND (reference sequence). The germline V and J ends were trimmed by 5 bases and 7 bases, with 8 bases remaining between them. The sample was PBMCs, taken around 45 days after the first yellow fever vaccination. This receptor was identified in a man between 18 and 29 years old who received the YFV17D yellow fever vaccine. The chain uses TRBV19 and TRBJ2-2, with D unclear. In DNA form, the CDR3 reads TGTGCCAGTAGTCTTCAAATCGGGGAGCTGTTTTTT. It translates to CASSLQIGELFF. The whole variable domain, remainder taken from reference TRBV19 and TRBJ2-2, is DGGITQSPKYLFRKEGQNVTLSCEQNLNHDAMYWYRQDPGQGLRLIYYSQIVNDFQKGDIAEGYSVSREKKESFPLTVTSAQKNPTAFYLCASSLQIGELFFGEGSRLTVL.